Sequencing of this T cell receptor beta chain was carried out in a study of identifying expanded T cells in peripheral blood (dated by TCRdb to about 2019). Broadly, across the study: Separate aliquots of the same genomic DNA pool were sequenced to produce technical replicates, and four replicates were compared in pairs. Points the paper makes about the study in general: The binomial model flagged 0.9 to 1.5 differentially abundant clones between technical replicates but around 15 over roughly two weeks and under 25 over around four weeks. The authors expected that over much longer intervals, such as months to years, biological variance in healthy repertoires might increase even further. The beta-binomial model significantly reduced the number of clones called differentially abundant and the false-positive rate across all healthy-donor time intervals. Across all healthy donors, variance in clone template counts between roughly two-week samples was found to increase significantly with total template count.

CDR1 and CDR2, looked up from the germline V gene, are MNHNS and SASEGT. The CDR3 sequence holds 11 residues, the cysteine and phenylalanine included. Only the CDR3 part of the read is kept: 33 bases, read in frame from the first base. Concerning this clone itself: Its antigen remains unidentified. One junction end disagrees with the germline gene, perhaps due to a read error.

TCRbeta CDR3 regions were profiled by bias-controlled multiplex PCR amplification of genomic DNA with the immunoSEQ Assay. Per the original workflow: To quantify the absolute abundance of each unique TCRbeta CDR3 region, the sequences were collapsed and filtered. Differential abundance was tested with a binomial (Fisher-equivalent) model and with a beta-binomial model adding time-dependent variance fitted from healthy donors. Any clone with fewer than 5 combined templates was excluded, and a clone was called differentially abundant if its Benjamini-Hochberg FDR was below 0.01. Beta-binomial variance was modeled as a function of total template count across the two samples using the form v = (b*log(k)+a)^2. Not all clones reach the TCRdb copy of this immuneACCESS table, which keeps in-frame sequences only. Checked studies attribute under half of the gap to unresolved V genes and leave the rest unexplained. V and J calls and clone size are copied from that table; D and trimming were computed from the DNA. The sample includes about 98,000 clones, with approximately 90% observed a single time. The ten largest clones capture less than 15% of the sample.

During the collection period, no immune events, such as infections, were documented for the healthy donors. Healthy-donor blood repertoires served as a training cohort to calibrate time-dependent variance in a beta-binomial model of T-cell clone differential abundance. There were around 10 healthy donors in the training cohort, of whom 3 were female and 7 were male. Donor ages ranged from about 29 to 65 years, with an average of around 43 years. Obtained from a commercial supplier, whole blood was collected from each healthy donor at three time points set two to three weeks apart. Genomic DNA was extracted from unsorted whole blood for immunosequencing.

The sequence is built from TRBV6-1 and TRBJ2-7, with the D gene too uncertain to name. Material for sequencing was blood. The receptor's source is a person aged 18 to 75 in good health. The DNA sequence reads TGTGCCAGCACCCTACGACACGACCCGAACTTC. Translated, it gives CASTLRHDPNF.